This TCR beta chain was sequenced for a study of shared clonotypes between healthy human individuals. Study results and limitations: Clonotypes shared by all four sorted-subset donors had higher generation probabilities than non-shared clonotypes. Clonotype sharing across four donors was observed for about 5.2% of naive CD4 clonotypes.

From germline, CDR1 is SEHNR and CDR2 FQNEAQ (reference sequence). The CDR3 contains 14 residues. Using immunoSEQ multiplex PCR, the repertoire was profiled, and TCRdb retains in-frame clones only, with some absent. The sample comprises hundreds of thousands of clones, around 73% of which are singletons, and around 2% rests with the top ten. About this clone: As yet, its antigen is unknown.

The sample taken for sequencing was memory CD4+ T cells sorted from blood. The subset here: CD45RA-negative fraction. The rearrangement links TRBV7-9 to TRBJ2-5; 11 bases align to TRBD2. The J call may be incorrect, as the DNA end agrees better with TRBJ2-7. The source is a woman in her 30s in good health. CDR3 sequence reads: CASSVSGRDNEQYF. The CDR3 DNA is TGTGCCAGCAGTGTTAGCGGGAGGGACAACGAGCAGTACTTC.